Below are 5 T cell receptor beta chains sequenced from a single sample in a study of metastatic and nonmetastatic thyroid tumors. None of the patients had undergone any treatment ahead of thyroid surgery. TCRdb reprocessed the PCR reads using MiXCR. The sample contains some 6,800 clones, about a third of which appear only once. Specimen: adjacent normal tissue. The receptors were gathered from a female donor with papillary thyroid cancer or a benign thyroid nodule (not recorded which). Some clones in this sample may be carry-over from other donors' samples.

This clone was counted ten times or more. The chain recombines TRBV27 with TRBJ2-7; D may match TRBD1 or TRBD2 (6 bases each). V was cut by 2 bases and J by 3 bases, with 14 bases left in between. The CDR3 length is 15 residues. Per the germline V gene, CDR1 is MNHEY and CDR2 is SMNVEV (reference sequence). This chain's CDR3 is CASSLGGTWDYEQYF. CDR3 nucleotides: TGTGCCAGCAGTTTAGGCGGGACATGGGACTACGAGCAGTACTTC.

The J gene is TRBJ2-3, the V gene TRBV5-1, with no clear D. Germline V gene data show CDR1 as SGHRS and CDR2 as YFSETQ. The CDR3 length is 15 residues. Trimming removed 2 bases at V and 6 bases at J, with 16 bases between. CDR3 nucleotides: TGCGCCAGCAGCTTAAGGCTCGTTAATCCGGATACGCAGTATTTT. This gives the protein CASSLRLVNPDTQYF.

The rearrangement joins TRBV20-1 to TRBJ1-1, with a weak D call TRBD1 (5 bases). CDR1 is DFQATT, CDR2 SNEGSKA, per germline (reference sequence). This CDR3 has 13 amino acids. This CDR3 is CRGGAIGNTEAFF. The CDR3 DNA is TGCAGAGGAGGGGCTATAGGGAACACTGAAGCTTTCTTT.

In regard to this clone: Its ends do not fully match the called genes, so a read error is possible. This chain joins TRBV6-2 or TRBV6-3 and TRBJ1-1; no clear D. CDR1 and CDR2 from the germline V gene are MNHEY and SVGEGT. The CDR3 is 15 residues long. The CDR3 spells CARSSILEGGTEAFF. The CDR3 DNA reads as TGTGCCCGCAGTTCGATCTTAGAGGGAGGGACTGAAGCTTTCTTT.

The sample holds a few counts of this clone. The V call is TRBV2, the J call TRBJ1-5, with a weak D call TRBD1 (6 bases). CDR1 is SNHLY and CDR2 is FYNNEI in the germline V gene. The CDR3 loop spans 13 amino acids. Trimming removed 8 bases from V and 2 bases from J, with 10 bases in between. In nucleotides, the CDR3 is TGTGCCAGCGGACAGCCGGGCAATCAGCCCCAGCATTTT. Protein sequence: CASGQPGNQPQHF.